This T cell receptor beta chain originates from a study of human T cells and chemical hapten exposure. Looking at the study overall: Patch testing placed 0.01% DPC on the upper back, with readings at 6 days.

Time point of the sample: patch test 2, 6 weeks after DPC sensitization. Treatment given: therapeutic diphenylcyclopropenone sensitization with weekly scalp DPC. The study drew its donors from alopecia patients who were 18 to 70 years old and suitable for DPC. TCRdb re-called the RACE reads with MiXCR, one entry per CDR3 protein. The table has hundreds of thousands of distinct CDR3 sequences, about 6% seen once. Germline V gene sequence: CDR1 KGHSH, CDR2 LQKENI. V shed 3 bases and J 2 bases; nucleotides not matched to a gene: 6. CDR3 size: 15 residues. V gene TRBV18 combines with J gene TRBJ2-7, with 8 bases lining up with TRBD1. Specimen: whole blood, collected in connection with sensitization to the hapten diphenylcyclopropenone (DPC). The sequence came from a woman in her late teens or twenties with alopecia areata. Some clones in this sample may be carry-over from other donors' samples. CDR3 amino acids: CASSPGTGPTYEQYF. As DNA, the CDR3 is TGTGCCAGCTCACCCGGGACAGGCCCCACCTACGAGCAGTACTTC.